Below are 32 T cell receptor beta chains sequenced from a single sample in a study of shared clonotypes between healthy human individuals. The protocol was immunoSEQ multiplex PCR, while the TCRdb copy is restricted to in-frame clones and leaves out a portion. The repertoire holds some 1,600,000 clones, nearly 99% seen once, with approximately 0.45% in the top ten. The sample was naive CD4+ T cells sorted from blood. Subset given: CD45RA+ positively selected. The receptors here all came from a man under 40 in good health.

This clone has a single count. The V call is TRBV19, the J call TRBJ2-2; 8 nucleotides match TRBD2. This CDR3 spans 15 amino acids. The ends lost 10 bases at V and 5 bases at J; junction bases unmatched: 12. The germline V gene has CDR1 LNHDA and CDR2 SQIVND (reference sequence). CDR3 residues: CATPGAGGNTGELFF. The CDR3 DNA reads as TGTGCCACCCCAGGGGCGGGAGGTAATACCGGGGAGCTGTTTTTT. The full variable domain, completed using reference TRBV19 and TRBJ2-2, is DGGITQSPKYLFRKEGQNVTLSCEQNLNHDAMYWYRQDPGQGLRLIYYSQIVNDFQKGDIAEGYSVSREKKESFPLTVTSAQKNPTAFYLCATPGAGGNTGELFFGEGSRLTVL.

Details on this clone: This same CDR3 is encoded by further DNA sequences in the sample. The chain has TRBV18 and TRBJ2-7; 9 bases agree with TRBD2. The CDR3 is 13 amino acids. Germline CDR1 reads KGHSH; CDR2 reads LQKENI. V lost 2 bases to trimming and J lost 4 bases; unmatched junction nucleotides: 0. The CDR3 protein is CASSPTSGYEQYF. In DNA, the CDR3 is TGTGCCAGCTCACCAACTAGCGGGTACGAGCAGTACTTC.

The chain is built from TRBV2 and TRBJ1-5, with TRBD1 matching over 7 bases. The V and J ends lost 5 bases and 5 bases, in that order; junction bases with no gene match: 6. This CDR3 comprises 14 residues. Looked up from germline, CDR1 is SNHLY and CDR2 is FYNNEI. This chain's CDR3 is CASSLRQGDQPQHF. The CDR3 region has the DNA TGTGCCAGCAGTCTCCGACAGGGAGATCAGCCCCAGCATTTT.

This clone showed up just once. The J gene is TRBJ2-3, the V gene TRBV7-8; TRBD1 or TRBD2 may be the D gene (5 bases each). Germline V gene data show CDR1 as SGHVS and CDR2 as FQNEAQ. The germline V and J ends were trimmed by 5 bases and 0 bases, with 9 bases remaining between them. The length of the CDR3 is 14 residues. The CDR3 nucleotides are TGTGCCAGCAGCAACCGGGACAGCACAGATACGCAGTATTTT. Protein: CASSNRDSTDTQYF. The full variable domain, with the rest looked up from reference TRBV7-8 and TRBJ2-3, is GAGVSQSPRYKVAKRGQDVALRCDPISGHVSLFWYQQALGQGPEFLTYFQNEAQLDKSGLPSDRFFAERPEGSVSTLKIQRTQQEDSAVYLCASSNRDSTDTQYFGPGTRLTVL.

The V gene is TRBV7-6, the J gene TRBJ2-3, with D possibly TRBD1 on 5 matching bases. V lost 2 bases, J lost 8 bases, and 20 bases lay in between. Germline V gene data show CDR1 as SGHVS and CDR2 as FNYEAQ. The CDR3 is made up of 16 amino acids. The chain's CDR3 is CASSLQGASNVGTQYF. For the CDR3, the DNA is TGTGCCAGCAGCTTACAGGGCGCCAGCAATGTGGGTACGCAGTATTTT.

The chain links TRBV7-9 to TRBJ2-1; 11 nucleotides line up with TRBD2. CDR1 is SEHNR and CDR2 is FQNEAQ in the germline V gene (reference sequence). Trimming cost V 4 bases and J 15 bases; bases outside gene matches: 17. The CDR3 has 16 residues. DNA for the CDR3: TGTGCCAGCAGCTCCGAGATAACGTCCCTAGCGGGAGGCCGGTTCTTC. Encoded protein: CASSSEITSLAGGRFF.

The rearrangement links TRBV27 to TRBJ2-7, with 9 positions matching TRBD1. V lost 2 bases to trimming and J lost 5 bases; unmatched junction nucleotides: 16. This CDR3 region has 18 residues. The germline CDR1 and CDR2 sequences are MNHEY and SMNVEV (reference sequence). This CDR3 is CASSLTLGWGTGSHEQYF. The CDR3 nucleotides are TGTGCCAGCAGTTTAACACTAGGGTGGGGGACAGGGTCCCACGAGCAGTACTTC.

The chain carries TRBV13 and TRBJ2-3; 7 bases fit TRBD1. The CDR3 runs to 17 residues. J gave up 0 bases and V 4 bases, and 10 bases lay outside the gene matches. Germline CDR1 PRHDT, CDR2 FYEKMQ (reference sequence). The CDR3 sequence is CASSSRQGPFSTDTQYF. CDR3 DNA sequence: TGTGCCAGCAGCTCTCGACAGGGACCTTTTAGCACAGATACGCAGTATTTT.

This chain uses TRBV6-1 with TRBJ2-7; 11 bases fit TRBD1. The CDR3 consists of 15 residues. The germline CDR1 and CDR2 sequences are MNHNS and SASEGT. V shed 1 base and J 5 bases; nucleotides not matched to a gene: 4. As DNA, the CDR3 is TGTGCCAGCAGTGAAGGGGGACAGGGGGGCCACGAGCAGTACTTC. It translates to CASSEGGQGGHEQYF.

The chain joins TRBV27 to TRBJ2-3, with TRBD2 matching 13 bases. CDR1 and CDR2 from the germline V gene are MNHEY and SMNVEV (reference sequence). The CDR3 is 16 residues long. The ends lost 6 bases at V and 2 bases at J; junction bases unmatched: 5. The CDR3 DNA reads as TGTGCCAGCAGGAAACTAGCGGGAGGGTTCACAGATACGCAGTATTTT. The encoded protein is CASRKLAGGFTDTQYF.

The rearrangement joins TRBV11-2 to TRBJ2-3, with 9 bases aligning to TRBD2. Germline-derived CDR1 and CDR2 are SGHAT and FQNNGV. The CDR3 is made up of 18 amino acids. Trimming took 5 bases from V and 4 from J; bases not matched to a gene: 16. The CDR3 region is CASSPVGSGRYRADTQYF. In DNA, the CDR3 is TGTGCCAGCAGCCCAGTTGGTAGCGGGAGATATCGGGCAGATACGCAGTATTTT.

V is TRBV11-2 and J is TRBJ2-7; the D call may be TRBD1 or TRBD2 (5 bases each). The V gene lost 5 bases and the J gene lost 5 bases, with 16 bases spanning the gap. Looked up from germline, CDR1 is SGHAT and CDR2 is FQNNGV. This CDR3 comprises 14 residues. The CDR3: CASSPRDPWDEQYF. The CDR3 nucleotides are TGTGCCAGCAGCCCCCGGGACCCCTGGGACGAGCAGTACTTC.

The chain combines TRBV2 with TRBJ2-6; 7 nucleotides line up with TRBD2. V shed 6 bases, J shed 0 bases, and the junction held 5 bases outside the gene matches. The CDR3 contains 16 residues. Germline-derived CDR1 and CDR2 are SNHLY and FYNNEI. CDR3 protein: CASRLAGRSGANVLTF. CDR3 nucleotide sequence: TGTGCCAGCAGGTTAGCGGGCCGCTCTGGGGCCAACGTCCTGACTTTC.

V is TRBV7-9 and J is TRBJ2-7, with 12 bases aligning to TRBD2. V trimming: 5 bases; J trimming: 0 bases; junction bases outside the gene matches: 8. The CDR3 runs 17 residues. Germline CDR1 and CDR2: SEHNR and FQNEAQ (reference sequence). CDR3 amino acids: CASSPASGRAFSYEQYF. The CDR3 region has the DNA TGTGCCAGCAGCCCGGCTAGCGGGAGGGCCTTCTCCTACGAGCAGTACTTC.

This clone was detected once. The V gene is TRBV19, the J gene TRBJ2-7; TRBD2 matches at 7 bases. CDR1 LNHDA and CDR2 SQIVND come from the germline V gene (reference sequence). The CDR3 is 13 amino acids. V trimming: 7 bases; J trimming: 2 bases; junction bases outside the gene matches: 5. DNA of the CDR3: TGTGCCAGTAACCGGGGGGAAACCTACGAGCAGTACTTC. Encoded protein: CASNRGETYEQYF.

The chain joins TRBV5-1 to TRBJ1-1; D ambiguous. The CDR3 has 13 residues. CDR1 and CDR2 from the germline V gene are SGHRS and YFSETQ. V gave up 6 bases and J gave up 0 bases, with 9 bases separating them. DNA of the CDR3: TGCGCCAGCACCGGCAGAATGAACACTGAAGCTTTCTTT. Translating gives CASTGRMNTEAFF. The complete variable domain, with remaining parts taken from reference TRBV5-1 and TRBJ1-1, reads KAGVTQTPRYLIKTRGQQVTLSCSPISGHRSVSWYQQTPGQGLQFLFEYFSETQRNKGNFPGRFSGRQFSNSRSEMNVSTLELGDSALYLCASTGRMNTEAFFGQGTRLTVV.

This chain's CDR3 is CASSPIGGWDTEAFF. The CDR3 region has the DNA TGTGCCAGCTCACCAATTGGTGGGTGGGACACTGAAGCTTTCTTT. The genes are TRBV18 and TRBJ1-1, with D hard to call. There are 15 residues in the CDR3. Trimming left V 2 bases short and J 3 bases short, with 13 bases between. The germline gives CDR1 KGHSH, CDR2 LQKENI.

This sequence joins TRBV9 and TRBJ2-2, with D unclear. Trimming left V 5 bases short and J 4 bases short, with 15 bases between. The CDR3 covers 15 residues. Looked up from germline, CDR1 is SGDLS and CDR2 is YYNGEE. The DNA for the CDR3 is TGTGCCAGCAGTACGACTTCAATCGGCACCGGGGAGCTGTTTTTT. It translates to CASSTTSIGTGELFF. Full variable domain (remainder filled in from reference TRBV9 and TRBJ2-2): DSGVTQTPKHLITATGQRVTLRCSPRSGDLSVYWYQQSLDQGLQFLIQYYNGEERAKGNILERFSAQQFPDLHSELNLSSLELGDSALYFCASSTTSIGTGELFFGEGSRLTVL.

The rearrangement joins TRBV5-5 to TRBJ1-5; D is possibly TRBD1 (6 bases). This CDR3 has 14 amino acids. Germline CDR1 reads SGHKS; CDR2 reads YYEKEE (reference sequence). V shed 5 bases and J shed 3 bases, with 12 bases lying between them. The CDR3 loop is CASSPGDANQPQHF. Here the CDR3 DNA reads TGTGCCAGCAGTCCAGGGGACGCCAATCAGCCCCAGCATTTT.

The V gene is TRBV28, the J gene TRBJ2-7; D ambiguous. Trimming shortened V by 2 bases and J by 6 bases, and 11 bases separated the two germline ends. The CDR3 has 13 residues. Germline CDR1 is MDHEN and CDR2 is SYDVKM. CDR3 nucleotide sequence: TGTGCCAGCAGTTTAGGGGTTCCAAGCGAGCAGTACTTC. Residues: CASSLGVPSEQYF. Full variable domain (remainder filled in from reference TRBV28 and TRBJ2-7): DVKVTQSSRYLVKRTGEKVFLECVQDMDHENMFWYRQDPGLGLRLIYFSYDVKMKEKGDIPEGYSVSREKKERFSLILESASTNQTSMYLCASSLGVPSEQYFGPGTRLTVT.

V and J are TRBV10-3 and TRBJ2-3; no definite D call. CDR1 is ENHRY, CDR2 SYGVKD, per germline. The CDR3 has 13 amino acids. Trimming took 6 bases from V and 1 from J, leaving 8 bases between them. CDR3 protein: CAISAGRTDTQYF. CDR3 nucleotide sequence: TGTGCCATCAGCGCCGGTCGCACAGATACGCAGTATTTT.

Turning to this clone: This sample includes further DNA sequences coding for the same CDR3. The CDR3 DNA is TGTGCCAGCAGCGTAGTAGGGTCTAGCACAGATACGCAGTATTTT. Its protein product is CASSVVGSSTDTQYF. The rearrangement uses TRBV9 and TRBJ2-3; D is ambiguous. Germline assignment: CDR1 SGDLS and CDR2 YYNGEE. V lost 0 bases and J lost 0, with 8 bases in between. There are 15 residues in the CDR3.

A note on this clone: This specimen includes other DNA sequences encoding the same CDR3. This chain uses TRBV9 with TRBJ2-3, with D perhaps given as TRBD1 or TRBD2 (5 bases each). The CDR3 contains 14 residues. In germline, CDR1 is SGDLS, CDR2 YYNGEE. V shed 0 bases and J shed 4 bases, with 9 bases lying between them. CDR3 protein: CASSVAGGSDTQYF. In DNA form, the CDR3 reads TGTGCCAGCAGCGTAGCTGGGGGTTCAGATACGCAGTATTTT.

The CDR3 reads CASSNPWYEQYF. The CDR3 coding sequence is TGTGCCAGCAGTAATCCCTGGTACGAGCAGTACTTC. The V gene is TRBV2, the J gene TRBJ2-7; D not resolved. In germline, CDR1 is SNHLY, CDR2 FYNNEI. This CDR3 spans 12 amino acids. Deletions cut 5 bases from V and 4 bases from J, with 9 bases between.

Notes on this clone: Additional DNA sequences in this sample encode the identical CDR3. V is TRBV5-1 and J is TRBJ1-5; TRBD1 aligns across 7 bases. From germline, CDR1 is SGHRS and CDR2 YFSETQ. J lost 4 bases, V lost 4 bases, and 2 bases had no gene match. There are 13 residues in the CDR3. For the CDR3, the DNA is TGCGCCAGCAGCCTACAGGGGAATCAGCCCCAGCATTTT. Amino acids: CASSLQGNQPQHF.

The J gene is TRBJ2-7, the V gene TRBV6-5, with D unresolved. Germline CDR1 is MNHEY and CDR2 is SVGAGI. Trimming took 8 bases from V and 0 from J, leaving 8 bases between them. The length of the CDR3 is 12 residues. CDR3 loop: CASDGSSYEQYF. In nucleotides, the CDR3 is TGTGCCAGCGATGGTAGCTCCTACGAGCAGTACTTC.

This rearrangement joins TRBV4-3 to TRBJ2-1; D is unresolved. The CDR3 length is 15 residues. Germline lookup yields CDR1 LGHNA and CDR2 YSLEER. Deletions cut 0 bases from V and 5 bases from J, with 11 bases between. Written as DNA, the CDR3 is TGCGCCAGCAGCCAAGAGTCTAGTCCTGACAATGAGCAGTTCTTC. Residues: CASSQESSPDNEQFF.

CDR3 in DNA: TGCGCCAGCAGCCGGACAGGGACAATTGAAGCTTTCTTT. Translation: CASSRTGTIEAFF. The chain couples TRBV4-1 to TRBJ1-1; the match to TRBD1 covers 8 bases. This CDR3 spans 13 amino acids. Trimming removed 4 bases from V and 7 bases from J; junction bases left unmatched: 5. Germline loops: CDR1 MGHRA, CDR2 YSYEKL.

V is TRBV7-9 and J is TRBJ2-3; TRBD2 might be the D (5 bases). V was trimmed by 3 bases and J by 0 bases, leaving 7 bases between them. The CDR3 length is 14 residues. Germline CDR1 is SEHNR and CDR2 is FQNEAQ (reference sequence). The DNA for the CDR3 is TGTGCCAGCAGCTTTGACTACAGCACAGATACGCAGTATTTT. Amino acid sequence: CASSFDYSTDTQYF.

V and J are TRBV2 and TRBJ2-6; possibly TRBD2 for D (5 bases). Germline V gene lookup returns CDR1 SNHLY and CDR2 FYNNEI. The CDR3 loop spans 14 amino acids. Trimming stripped 2 bases from V and 7 bases from J, with 9 bases between. The CDR3 nucleotides are TGTGCCAGCAGTGAATCGGGATCCGCCAACGTCCTGACTTTC. Its translation is CASSESGSANVLTF.

The chain is built from TRBV7-9 and TRBJ2-5; no clear D gene. Germline V gene lookup returns CDR1 SEHNR and CDR2 FQNEAQ (reference sequence). The V and J ends lost 6 bases and 4 bases respectively, with 15 bases between them. There are 14 residues in the CDR3. The CDR3 region has the DNA TGTGCCAGCAGACCAGACGGACGGGCAGAGACCCAGTACTTC. Translating gives CASRPDGRAETQYF.

The rearrangement uses TRBV5-5 and TRBJ1-1; a possible D gene is TRBD1 (6 bases). Looked up from germline, CDR1 is SGHKS and CDR2 is YYEKEE (reference sequence). The CDR3 length is 14 residues. V was clipped by 2 bases and J by 3 bases, with 11 bases between them. DNA for the CDR3: TGTGCCAGCAGCTTAAGGGGGGCTGACACTGAAGCTTTCTTT. Translating gives CASSLRGADTEAFF.